Listed here are 19 T cell receptor beta chains from one sample, sequenced in a study of blood T cell repertoires in COVID-19. TCRdb's table, derived via immunoSEQ multiplex PCR, lists solely in-frame clones and lacks some. The sample gives about 210,000 clones, just over 90% of which show up once; 1% to 1.5% is in the top ten. The sequenced sample consisted of peripheral blood. The receptors stem from a man aged 25 to 40 with acute or convalescent COVID-19.

The chain uses TRBV7-3 and TRBJ2-7; tentatively, D is TRBD2 (5 bases). CDR1 and CDR2 from the germline V gene are SGHTA and FQGTGA. Trimming stripped 5 bases from V and 1 base from J, with 21 bases between. The length of the CDR3 is 17 residues. The CDR3 reads CASSLKFGLESSYEQYF. The DNA of the CDR3 is TGTGCCAGCAGCCTAAAATTTGGACTCGAAAGTTCCTACGAGCAGTACTTC.

This rearrangement joins TRBV11-2 to TRBJ2-1, with TRBD2 matching 12 bases. There are 15 residues in the CDR3. Germline-derived CDR1 and CDR2 are SGHAT and FQNNGV. J lost 8 bases, V lost 7 bases, and 9 bases had no gene match. CDR3 residues: CASTLAGGGRDEQFF. CDR3 nucleotide sequence: TGTGCCAGCACTCTAGCGGGAGGGGGTAGGGATGAGCAGTTCTTC.

V gene TRBV11-2 combines with J gene TRBJ2-3, with a tentative D call TRBD2 (6 bases). V gave up 4 bases and J gave up 2 bases, with 13 bases separating them. The CDR3 is made up of 15 amino acids. CDR1 SGHAT and CDR2 FQNNGV come from the germline V gene. The CDR3: CASSSRGPSTDTQYF. CDR3 in DNA: TGTGCCAGCAGCTCGCGGGGCCCTTCCACAGATACGCAGTATTTT.

The chain links TRBV6-5 to TRBJ1-6; tentative D call: TRBD1 (6 bases). This CDR3 is built from 13 residues. The V gene lost 7 bases and the J gene lost 9 bases, with 13 bases spanning the gap. Germline-derived CDR1 and CDR2 are MNHEY and SVGAGI. The CDR3 sequence: CASKGTGRSPLHF. The CDR3 DNA reads TGTGCCAGCAAAGGCACAGGGCGTTCACCCCTCCACTTT.

On this clone itself: One end of the junction fails to match germline, which may point to a read error. The chain combines TRBV7-8 with TRBJ2-7, with 8 bases that match TRBD2. Germline V lookup: CDR1 SGHVS, CDR2 FQNEAQ. This CDR3 has 12 amino acids. The CDR3 loop reads CASSRTSSQINF. The CDR3 DNA reads as TGTGCCAGCAGCAGGACTAGCAGCCAGATAAACTTC.

The J gene is TRBJ2-7, the V gene TRBV3-1 (or the pseudogene TRBV3-2), with unresolved D. Trimming removed 4 bases at V and 0 bases at J, with 13 bases between. From germline, CDR1 is LGHDT and CDR2 YNNKEL (reference sequence). The CDR3 extends over 15 amino acids. CDR3 nucleotides: TGTGCCAGCAGCCCACTCCGCGGAATCTCCTACGAGCAGTACTTC. Translating gives CASSPLRGISYEQYF.

The gene calls are TRBV5-1 and TRBJ1-6, with 12 bases lining up with TRBD1. This CDR3 is built from 16 residues. V was pared by 0 bases and J by 5 bases, with 0 bases of the junction left unmatched. The V gene's germline CDR1 is SGHRS and CDR2 YFSETQ. CDR3 in DNA: TGCGCCAGCAGCTTGGGGGACAGGGGGCATAATTCACCCCTCCACTTT. It translates to CASSLGDRGHNSPLHF.

The V gene is TRBV30, the J gene TRBJ1-1; 8 bases match TRBD1. The CDR3 has 19 amino acids. Germline V gene data show CDR1 as GTSNPN and CDR2 as SVGIG (reference sequence). J gave up 5 bases and V 2 bases, and 22 bases lay outside the gene matches. CDR3 nucleotide sequence: TGTGCCTGGAGTACCTTATTCTTGTACGTAGGGACAGGATATACTGAAGCTTTCTTT. It encodes CAWSTLFLYVGTGYTEAFF. The full variable domain, in which reference TRBV30 and TRBJ1-1 provide the parts outside the CDR3, is SQTIHQWPATLVQPVGSPLSLECTVEGTSNPNLYWYRQAAGRGLQLLFYSVGIGQISSEVPQNLSASRPQDRQFILSSKKLLLSDSGFYLCAWSTLFLYVGTGYTEAFFGQGTRLTVV.

The chain joins TRBV24-1 to TRBJ2-1; 12 positions match TRBD2. Germline V gene data show CDR1 as KGHDR and CDR2 as SFDVKD. V dropped 3 bases and J dropped 3; count of bases not matched to a gene: 2. There are 16 residues in the CDR3. In DNA, the CDR3 is TGTGCCACCAGTGATCCGACTAGCGGGAGCTACAATGAGCAGTTCTTC. Translating gives CATSDPTSGSYNEQFF.

The chain combines TRBV5-5 with TRBJ1-1, with TRBD1 matching 8 bases. The length of the CDR3 is 18 residues. Germline values: CDR1 SGHKS, CDR2 YYEKEE (reference sequence). V lost 2 bases, J lost 0 bases, and 12 bases stayed unmatched. For the CDR3, the DNA is TGTGCCAGCAGCTTTGGCCTAGGACAGGGTCGAATGAACACTGAAGCTTTCTTT. Its translation is CASSFGLGQGRMNTEAFF.

This clone was found once. V gene TRBV7-3 combines with J gene TRBJ2-4; D gene uncertain. In germline, CDR1 is SGHTA, CDR2 FQGTGA. Trimming cost V 2 bases and J 0 bases, with 14 bases left between them. The CDR3 contains 17 residues. The CDR3 is CASSLVQVNLAKNIQYF. CDR3 nucleotides: TGTGCCAGCAGCTTAGTCCAGGTAAATCTAGCCAAAAACATTCAGTACTTC.

The CDR3 region has the DNA TGTGCCAGCAGCTTAGGTTCGGGGACAGGAACTGGGGCCAACGTCCTGACTTTC. Translating gives CASSLGSGTGTGANVLTF. The rearrangement uses TRBV11-3 and TRBJ2-6; 8 bases agree with TRBD1. This CDR3 contains 18 residues. In germline, CDR1 is SGHNT, CDR2 YENEEA. V trimming: 1 base; J trimming: 2 bases; junction bases outside the gene matches: 7. The whole variable domain, filled in from reference TRBV11-3 and TRBJ2-6, reads EAGVVQSPRYKIIEKKQPVAFWCNPISGHNTLYWYLQNLGQGPELLIRYENEEAVDDSQLPKDRFSAERLKGVDSTLKIQPAELGDSAVYLCASSLGSGTGTGANVLTFGAGSRLTVL.

The chain joins TRBV30 to TRBJ1-6; no clear D. V was cut by 2 bases and J by 9 bases, with 11 bases left in between. CDR1 and CDR2 (germline): GTSNPN, SVGIG (reference sequence). This CDR3 comprises 13 residues. The DNA of the CDR3 is TGTGCCTGGAGTTCAAGTCCAGGTTCACCCCTCCACTTT. It encodes CAWSSSPGSPLHF. The full variable domain, in which reference TRBV30 and TRBJ1-6 provide the parts outside the CDR3, is SQTIHQWPATLVQPVGSPLSLECTVEGTSNPNLYWYRQAAGRGLQLLFYSVGIGQISSEVPQNLSASRPQDRQFILSSKKLLLSDSGFYLCAWSSSPGSPLHFGNGTRLTVT.

V usage is TRBV2 and J usage is TRBJ2-7; tentative D call: TRBD1 (8 bases). From germline, CDR1 is SNHLY and CDR2 FYNNEI. V was clipped by 9 bases and J by 4 bases, with 16 bases between them. The CDR3 totals 13 residues. CDR3 sequence reads: CARQKQGGYEQYF. CDR3 DNA: TGTGCCAGGCAAAAACAGGGGGGGTACGAGCAGTACTTC.

The genes are TRBV5-6 and TRBJ1-1; 9 nucleotides align to TRBD1. This CDR3 is 16 amino acids long. CDR1 SGHDT and CDR2 YYEEEE come from the germline V gene. V was clipped by 0 bases and J by 5 bases; unmatched bases: 8. The chain's CDR3 is CASSLGFGQGRTEAFF. CDR3 nucleotides: TGTGCCAGCAGCTTGGGATTCGGACAGGGGAGGACTGAAGCTTTCTTT.

This sequence joins TRBV19 and TRBJ2-7; no clear D gene. The CDR3 spans 13 residues. The germline V gene encodes CDR1 LNHDA and CDR2 SQIVND (reference sequence). V dropped 5 bases and J dropped 6 bases, with 14 bases sitting between them. CDR3 region: CASSLPGVIEQYF. As DNA, the CDR3 is TGTGCCAGTAGTCTACCTGGAGTAATCGAGCAGTACTTC.

The CDR3 sequence is CASSLRKSYYEQYF. In DNA, the CDR3 is TGTGCCAGCAGCTTACGAAAGAGTTACTACGAGCAGTACTTC. The rearrangement links TRBV13 to TRBJ2-7; D unresolved. The V gene's germline CDR1 is PRHDT and CDR2 FYEKMQ (reference sequence). V gave up 2 bases and J gave up 3 bases, with 11 bases separating them. This CDR3 comprises 14 residues.

The genes are TRBV5-1 and TRBJ2-2; D ambiguous. The CDR3 totals 13 residues. CDR1 is SGHRS and CDR2 is YFSETQ in the germline V gene. V lost 0 bases to trimming and J lost 7 bases, with 7 bases between them. This chain's CDR3 is CASSLDYFGELFF. The CDR3 coding sequence is TGCGCCAGCAGCTTGGACTACTTCGGGGAGCTGTTTTTT. Combining the CDR3 with reference TRBV5-1 and TRBJ2-2 gives the whole variable domain KAGVTQTPRYLIKTRGQQVTLSCSPISGHRSVSWYQQTPGQGLQFLFEYFSETQRNKGNFPGRFSGRQFSNSRSEMNVSTLELGDSALYLCASSLDYFGELFFGEGSRLTVL.

The chain's CDR3 is CASSQPGTGDNEQFF. The CDR3 DNA follows: TGTGCCAGCAGTCAACCCGGGACAGGGGACAATGAGCAGTTCTTC. The genes are TRBV28 and TRBJ2-1; 10 bases match TRBD1. Germline CDR1 and CDR2: MDHEN and SYDVKM. V shed 5 bases, J shed 5 bases, and the junction held 6 bases outside the gene matches. The CDR3 contains 15 residues.